The 29 T cell receptor beta chains below were found in one sample sequenced in a study of T cell clonality in common variable immunodeficiency (dated by TCRdb to between 2014 and 2017). Receptor amplification or capture employed the immunoSEQ multiplex PCR assay. TCRdb stores this immuneACCESS table with in-frame sequences only. Part of the clones is absent; in the studies checked, under half of the shortfall reflects unresolved V genes, and no reason is known for the rest. The table shows about 52,000 clones here, with no singletons. Clones ranked in the top ten supply approximately 1.9% of the sample. Input material: peripheral blood mononuclear cells. The receptor source for this set is a person aged 18 to 69 in good health.

This clone was counted at least ten times. The CDR3 reads CASSPRDTSAYNEQFF. CDR3 bases read: TGCGCCAGCAGCCCCCGGGACACGTCCGCCTACAATGAG. The V call is TRBV5-1, the J call TRBJ2-1, with D possibly TRBD1 on 6 matching bases. The read falls 3 residues short of the CDR3 end, and the missing part is taken from the germline J gene. V was trimmed by 4 bases and J by 2 bases, leaving 16 bases between them. Germline V CDR1 and CDR2: SGHRS, YFSETQ. The CDR3 is 16 amino acids.

This clone was recorded a few times. The read is 3 residues too short to cover the CDR3 end, so that end is filled in from the germline J gene. V and J are TRBV29-1 and TRBJ2-7, with D perhaps TRBD1 (5 bases). Germline CDR1 and CDR2: SQVTM and ANQGSEA. The V gene lost 4 bases and the J gene lost 6 bases, with 16 bases spanning the gap. The CDR3 contains 13 residues. The covered CDR3 bases are TGCAGCGTTGGGGGCCTAGAGGTACCCGAG. Its protein product is CSVGGLEVPE. The CDR3 reads in full as CSVGGLEVPEQYF.

In this sample, this clone turned up many times. The read ends 3 residues before the CDR3 terminus; that terminus is restored from the germline J gene. The rearrangement links TRBV5-5 to TRBJ2-1; D is possibly TRBD1 (5 bases). Germline V gives CDR1 SGHKS, CDR2 YYEKEE (reference sequence). V lost 2 bases, J lost 7 bases, and 7 bases lay in between. The CDR3 is 12 amino acids. The chain's CDR3 is CASSFDRNEQFF. CDR3 DNA, as far as it was read: TGTGCCAGCAGCTTCGACAGAAATGAG.

This clone appeared many times. CDR3 DNA (partial): TGCGCCAGCAGCTTGGAAGGCGGGGACTACACCGGGGAG. This translates into CASSLEGGDYTGE. The full CDR3 reads CASSLEGGDYTGELFF. This chain links TRBV5-1 with TRBJ2-2, with a weak D call TRBD2 (6 bases). With the read ending 3 residues before the CDR3 end, the germline J gene is used to fill in that end. Germline V CDR1 and CDR2: SGHRS, YFSETQ. The CDR3 runs to 16 residues. The V gene lost 0 bases and the J gene lost 3 bases, with 12 bases spanning the gap.

This clone was picked up many times. The read finishes 3 residues shy of the CDR3 end, and the germline J gene is used to complete it. The chain couples TRBV7-8 to TRBJ1-2; tentatively, D is TRBD1 (5 bases). The length of the CDR3 is 12 residues. Trimming took off 2 bases at V and 6 bases at J, with 7 bases between the two ends. In germline, CDR1 is SGHVS, CDR2 FQNEAQ. The DNA read from the CDR3 is TGTGCCAGCAGCTTAAACAGGAATGGC. Translated, it gives CASSLNRNG. From start to end, the CDR3 is CASSLNRNGYTF.

This clone was seen repeatedly, ten times or more. The CDR3 end lies 3 residues beyond the end of the read and is filled in from the germline J gene. The rearrangement links TRBV6-4 to TRBJ2-2; possible D gene TRBD1, 5 bases. Trimming shortened V by 0 bases and J by 2 bases, and 10 bases separated the two germline ends. Germline CDR1 and CDR2: MRHNA and SNTAGT. This CDR3 contains 16 residues. The CDR3 spells CASSDSGELNTGELFF. CDR3 bases read: TGTGCCAGCAGTGACTCAGGGGAACTAAACACCGGGGAG.

Points on this clone: A junction boundary mismatches the germline segment, possibly from a read error. The DNA ends 3 residues before the CDR3 does, and the rest of the CDR3 is filled in from the germline J gene. The chain joins TRBV7-9 to TRBJ2-7; D is perhaps TRBD1 (5 bases). The CDR3 has 13 residues. Germline V CDR1 and CDR2: SEHNR, FQNEAQ (reference sequence). CDR3 amino acids: CSSSLKQGDEQYF. The CDR3 bases that were read are TGTTCCAGCAGCTTAAAGCAGGGCGACGAG.

A note on this clone: The CDR3 end lies 3 residues beyond the end of the read and is filled in from the germline J gene. The rearrangement joins TRBV6-4 to TRBJ2-3; 10 bases align to TRBD2. Germline CDR1 is MRHNA and CDR2 is SNTAGT. With V trimmed by 4 bases and J by 5 bases, 0 bases remained unmatched. This CDR3 contains 13 residues. CDR3 bases read: TGTGCCAGCAGTGCTAGCGGGAGAGATACG. Translating it yields CASSASGRDT. The whole CDR3 sequence reads CASSASGRDTQYF.

Regarding this clone: The read stops 3 residues short of the end of the CDR3; the missing end is completed from the germline J gene. The chain has TRBV19 and TRBJ2-5; 8 bases agree with TRBD2. With 5 bases clipped from V and 0 bases from J, the junction kept 11 bases outside the gene matches. CDR1 is LNHDA, CDR2 SQIVND, per germline (reference sequence). The CDR3 loop spans 17 amino acids. CDR3 bases read: TGTGCCAGTAGTGCATCGTTGGGAGCGGGGGACCAAGAGACC. It is translated as CASSASLGAGDQET. The whole CDR3 region reads CASSASLGAGDQETQYF.

This clone was counted many times. The covered CDR3 bases are TGTGCCAGTAGTCCACAGCGGAACACAGATACG. Its translation: CASSPQRNTDT. The whole CDR3 reads CASSPQRNTDTQYF. The chain employs TRBV19 and TRBJ2-3, with a tentative D call TRBD2 (5 bases). The CDR3 end is not reached by the read, which stops 3 residues before it; the germline J gene fills it in. Per the germline V gene, CDR1 is LNHDA and CDR2 is SQIVND (reference sequence). The CDR3 loop spans 14 amino acids. Deletions cut 5 bases from V and 2 bases from J, with 11 bases between.

At least ten counts were recorded for this clone. The sequenced fragment ends 3 residues before the CDR3 boundary, so the rest is inferred from the germline J gene. The rearrangement links TRBV7-3 to TRBJ2-5; TRBD2 aligns across 11 bases. The CDR3 is made up of 13 amino acids. The J segment lost 5 bases and the V segment lost 8 bases, leaving 4 bases of the junction unmatched. The germline gives CDR1 SGHTA, CDR2 FQGTGA. CDR3 DNA, as far as it was read: TGTGCCAGCGGCCGACTAGCGGGGGAGACC. This encodes CASGRLAGET. The full CDR3 reads CASGRLAGETQYF.

This clone was detected many times. The read halts 3 residues ahead of the CDR3 end, with the missing end drawn from the germline J gene. The genes are TRBV5-1 and TRBJ1-6; no clear D gene. The germline gives CDR1 SGHRS, CDR2 YFSETQ. The CDR3 runs 14 residues. With 4 bases removed from V and 6 bases from J, the gap between germline ends came to 11 bases. Incomplete CDR3 DNA: TGCGCCAGCAGCGAACTACGGTCTAATTCACCC. Protein sequence: CASSELRSNSP. In full, the CDR3 is CASSELRSNSPLHF.

This clone was seen repeatedly, ten times or more. The read ends 3 residues shy of where the CDR3 ends; the end is completed using the germline J gene. This chain joins TRBV13 and TRBJ2-7; weak D call: TRBD2 (6 bases). This CDR3 is 14 amino acids long. Germline CDR1 reads PRHDT; CDR2 reads FYEKMQ (reference sequence). The V and J ends lost 2 bases and 4 bases respectively, with 12 bases between them. This CDR3 reads CASSLTSPSYEQYF. The sequenced part of the CDR3 DNA is TGTGCCAGCAGCTTAACTAGCCCCTCATACGAG.

This clone was recorded many times. The DNA read from the CDR3 is TGCGCCAGCCATATCCGGGACGACGAAACAGGGGGC. It codes for CASHIRDDETGG. The CDR3 in full is CASHIRDDETGGIYF. The rearrangement uses TRBV5-1 and TRBJ1-3; 8 bases line up with TRBD1. The read ends 3 residues early relative to the CDR3; the germline J gene fills the gap. The CDR3 spans 15 residues. Germline values: CDR1 SGHRS, CDR2 YFSETQ.

There are many counts of this clone. The read halts 3 residues ahead of the CDR3 end, with the missing end drawn from the germline J gene. The V and J genes are TRBV13 and TRBJ2-3; TRBD2 is a possible D gene (5 bases). Germline CDR1 is PRHDT and CDR2 is FYEKMQ (reference sequence). V lost 2 bases to trimming and J lost 0 bases, with 24 bases between them. CDR3 length equals 20 residues. The part of the CDR3 DNA that was read is TGTGCCAGCAGCTTACCTAAACGACCTAGGGTCCGGACTAGCACAGATACG. Amino acid sequence: CASSLPKRPRVRTSTDT. The full CDR3 is CASSLPKRPRVRTSTDTQYF.

This clone was counted at least ten times. Read sequence stops 3 residues before the CDR3 end, and the germline J gene provides the missing end. This rearrangement joins TRBV5-5 to TRBJ2-7, with 9 nucleotides matching TRBD1. The germline gives CDR1 SGHKS, CDR2 YYEKEE (reference sequence). V dropped 1 base and J dropped 4; count of bases not matched to a gene: 3. This CDR3 contains 14 residues. The CDR3 loop is CASSLWDRAYEQYF. The covered CDR3 bases are TGTGCCAGCAGCTTGTGGGACAGGGCGTACGAG.

This clone was detected ten times or more. The missing CDR3 end, 3 residues past where the read stops, is filled in from the germline J gene. The gene calls are TRBV20-1 and TRBJ1-5; D is possibly TRBD1 (6 bases). This CDR3 spans 18 amino acids. Germline loops: CDR1 DFQATT, CDR2 SNEGSKA (reference sequence). V was trimmed by 3 bases and J by 3 bases, leaving 24 bases between them. The covered CDR3 bases are TGCAGTGCTAGGCATTCCTGGGGGGGGCCAGGAGACAATCAGCCC. Protein: CSARHSWGGPGDNQP. The full-length CDR3 reads as CSARHSWGGPGDNQPQHF.

This clone was seen at least ten times. The read ends 3 residues before the CDR3 terminus; that terminus is restored from the germline J gene. The chain carries TRBV6-1 and TRBJ2-7; possibly TRBD1 for D (6 bases). V was clipped by 3 bases and J by 3 bases, with 12 bases between them. CDR1 and CDR2 from the germline V gene are MNHNS and SASEGT. This CDR3 contains 14 residues. The part of the CDR3 DNA that was read is TGTGCCAGCAGTGACCCGGACAGAGACTACGAG. It yields the protein CASSDPDRDYE. The whole CDR3 is CASSDPDRDYEQYF.

This clone was recorded at least ten times. From the germline J gene comes the end of the CDR3, since the read stops 3 residues before it. This chain links TRBV12-3 or TRBV12-4 with TRBJ1-5, with D possibly TRBD1 on 6 matching bases. The V end was cut by 8 bases, the J end by 3 bases, with 17 bases between. This CDR3 is built from 15 residues. The DNA read from the CDR3 is TGTGCCAGCTCCGGAGGGGGGGCCATCAATCAGCCC. Translating gives CASSGGGAINQP. The CDR3 in its entirety is CASSGGGAINQPQHF.

This clone was counted ten times or more. Coverage ceases 3 residues before the CDR3 finishes, and the germline J gene fills in the end. The V gene is TRBV5-1, the J gene TRBJ2-3, with a weak D call TRBD1 (6 bases). Germline CDR1 and CDR2: SGHRS and YFSETQ. The CDR3 runs 14 residues. The V end lost 4 bases, the J end lost 2 bases, and 11 bases lay between the germline ends. The sequenced part of the CDR3 DNA is TGCGCCAGCAGCCCGTACAGGGTCACAGATACG. Translating gives CASSPYRVTDT. The complete CDR3 reads CASSPYRVTDTQYF. Combining the CDR3 with reference TRBV5-1 and TRBJ2-3 gives the whole variable domain KAGVTQTPRYLIKTRGQQVTLSCSPISGHRSVSWYQQTPGQGLQFLFEYFSETQRNKGNFPGRFSGRQFSNSRSEMNVSTLELGDSALYLCASSPYRVTDTQYFGPGTRLTVL.

This clone was recorded at least ten times. Read data end 3 residues before the CDR3 end; the end is taken from the germline J gene. The chain couples TRBV28 to TRBJ2-7; D is possibly TRBD2 (5 bases). This CDR3 has 15 amino acids. Germline-derived CDR1 and CDR2 are MDHEN and SYDVKM. Trimming cost V 3 bases and J 2 bases, with 14 bases left between them. The DNA read from the CDR3 is TGTGCCAGCAGTTTCGTGGCTAGCTCGACCTACGAG. It codes for CASSFVASSTYE. In full, the CDR3 is CASSFVASSTYEQYF.

Comments on this clone: The CDR3 is cut off 3 residues early in the read; its end comes from the germline J gene. The genes are TRBV13 and TRBJ2-5, with 8 positions matching TRBD2. The germline V gene encodes CDR1 PRHDT and CDR2 FYEKMQ (reference sequence). The CDR3 contains 15 residues. V shed 5 bases, J shed 1 base, and the junction held 6 bases outside the gene matches. The CDR3 bases that were read are TGTGCCAGCAGCACATTAGCGGGGCCCCAAGAGACC. Protein product: CASSTLAGPQET. The full CDR3 sequence reads CASSTLAGPQETQYF.

For this clone: The read terminates 3 residues before the CDR3 end, so the remaining end is supplied by the germline J gene. This chain connects TRBV2 to TRBJ2-5; possible D gene TRBD2, 5 bases. The germline V and J ends were trimmed by 7 bases and 3 bases, with 6 bases remaining between them. CDR3 length: 11 amino acids. Germline V gene data show CDR1 as SNHLY and CDR2 as FYNNEI. The CDR3 protein is CASMREETQYF. The part of the CDR3 DNA that was read is TGTGCCAGCATGAGGGAAGAGACC.

At least ten counts were recorded for this clone. The read falls 3 residues short of the CDR3 end, and the missing part is taken from the germline J gene. This sequence joins TRBV28 and TRBJ1-5; 7 bases map to TRBD1. Germline lookup yields CDR1 MDHEN and CDR2 SYDVKM. This CDR3 is built from 15 residues. V was clipped by 6 bases and J by 7 bases; unmatched bases: 12. CDR3 DNA, as far as it was read: TGTGCCAGCAGCCCCGGAGGGGGCGAAGGACAGCCC. Its protein product is CASSPGGGEGQP. The whole CDR3 sequence is CASSPGGGEGQPQHF.

This clone came up many times. The read halts 3 residues ahead of the CDR3 end, with the missing end drawn from the germline J gene. The V gene is TRBV20-1, the J gene TRBJ2-7; D call uncertain. V gave up 3 bases and J gave up 2 bases, with 11 bases separating them. Germline-derived CDR1 and CDR2 are DFQATT and SNEGSKA (reference sequence). This CDR3 spans 13 amino acids. CDR3 DNA, as far as it was read: TGCAGTGCTAGGGCAGGCCCCCCCTACGAG. Translation: CSARAGPPYE. In full, the CDR3 is CSARAGPPYEQYF.

In its sample, this clone was seen many times. The CDR3 goes on 3 residues after the read ends, and that part is filled in from the germline J gene. The chain has TRBV19 and TRBJ1-5, with 8 bases lining up with TRBD1. Trimming removed 9 bases from V and 2 bases from J; junction bases left unmatched: 12. This CDR3 comprises 16 residues. Germline lookup yields CDR1 LNHDA and CDR2 SQIVND (reference sequence). The CDR3 DNA, read in part, is TGTGCCAGCGCCGGCCCGGACAGGGCTGGCAATCAGCCC. Its protein is CASAGPDRAGNQP. The entire CDR3 is CASAGPDRAGNQPQHF.

This clone was seen many times. Germline and junction disagree at one end, which may indicate a read error. The read falls 3 residues short of the CDR3 end, and the missing part is taken from the germline J gene. The chain uses TRBV7-3 and TRBJ2-3, with a tentative D call TRBD2 (5 bases). CDR1 and CDR2 from the germline V gene are SGHTA and FQGTGA. The CDR3 runs 15 residues. The sequenced part of the CDR3 DNA is TGTGCCAGCAGCTTGCTAGGAGGATCCTCAGAGACG. Translating gives CASSLLGGSSET. The whole CDR3 protein is CASSLLGGSSETQYF.

This clone was counted many times. The read falls 3 residues short of the CDR3 end, and the missing part is taken from the germline J gene. J is TRBJ2-1 and V is TRBV30; 8 nucleotides align to TRBD1. Unmatched junction bases numbered 7, after V lost 3 bases and J lost 6 bases. Looked up from germline, CDR1 is GTSNPN and CDR2 is SVGIG (reference sequence). This CDR3 comprises 14 residues. The CDR3 spells CAWSGQGGLNEQFF. CDR3 DNA (partial): TGTGCCTGGAGCGGACAGGGTGGCCTCAATGAG.

This clone showed up many times. The CDR3 is cut off 3 residues early in the read; its end comes from the germline J gene. V is TRBV12-5 and J is TRBJ1-3; the D is unclear. Germline V CDR1 and CDR2: LGHNT, FRNRAP. The CDR3 has 12 amino acids. Trimming left V 6 bases short and J 0 bases short, with 3 bases between. The CDR3 protein is CASGLSGNTIYF. The CDR3 bases that were read are TGTGCTAGTGGCCTCTCTGGAAACACC.